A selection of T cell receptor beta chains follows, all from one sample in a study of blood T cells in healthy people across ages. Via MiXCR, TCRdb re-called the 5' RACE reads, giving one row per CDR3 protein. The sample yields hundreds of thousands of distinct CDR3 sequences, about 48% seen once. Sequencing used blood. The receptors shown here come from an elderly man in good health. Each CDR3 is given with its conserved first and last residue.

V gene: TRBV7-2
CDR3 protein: CASSWTSGSNEQFF

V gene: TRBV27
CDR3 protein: CASSLIWRAPYEQYF

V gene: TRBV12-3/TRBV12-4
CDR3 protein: CASSFRPGPRGGELFF

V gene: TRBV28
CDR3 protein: CASSPRGQERETQYF

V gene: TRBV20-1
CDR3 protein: CSARERTGSSYEQYF

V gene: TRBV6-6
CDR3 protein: CASSLLEGAKNIQYF

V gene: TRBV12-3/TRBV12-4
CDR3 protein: CASSLTGKSQPQHF

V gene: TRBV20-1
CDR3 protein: CSVLLPGEYEQYF

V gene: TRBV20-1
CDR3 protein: CSAEKTGPSYNEQFF

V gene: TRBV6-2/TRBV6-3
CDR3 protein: CASSYRVSYEQYF

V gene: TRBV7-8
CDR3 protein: CASRQHSGANVLTF

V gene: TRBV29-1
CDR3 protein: CSAIGRGETQYF

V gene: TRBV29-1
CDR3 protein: CSIGQLDNYGYTF

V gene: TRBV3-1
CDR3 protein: CASSQTLGVLEPQHF

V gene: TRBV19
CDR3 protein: CASASGSLNTGELFF

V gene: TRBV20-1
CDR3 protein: CSGGARDRGPYDYTF

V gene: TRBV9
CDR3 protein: CASSVEGGAANYGYTF

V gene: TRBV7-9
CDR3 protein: CASSSGRLGGTF

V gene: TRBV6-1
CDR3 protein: CASSGMWVNSLYEQYF

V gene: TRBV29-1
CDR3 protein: CSVGGGRAHIYGYTF

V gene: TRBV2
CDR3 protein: CASSETGNQETQYF

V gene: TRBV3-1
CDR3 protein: CASSQGGGVTGYTEAFF

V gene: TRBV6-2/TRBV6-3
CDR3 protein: CASRTARRVRTEAFF

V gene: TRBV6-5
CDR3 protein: CASSYSRVYGYTF

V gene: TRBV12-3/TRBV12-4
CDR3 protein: CASSWRRGVYGYTF

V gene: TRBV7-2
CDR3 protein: CASRPNGGTGELFF

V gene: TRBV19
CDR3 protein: CASSRTGAGQPQHF

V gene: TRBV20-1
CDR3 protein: CSAPRQGGYTEAFF

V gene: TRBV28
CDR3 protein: CASSLGPRDSTDTQYF

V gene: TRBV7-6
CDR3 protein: CASSANTGENTEAFF

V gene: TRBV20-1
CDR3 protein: CSAKTGATEAFF

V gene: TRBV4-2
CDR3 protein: CASSQEREQFF

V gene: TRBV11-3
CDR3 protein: CASSLDLTDTDTQYF

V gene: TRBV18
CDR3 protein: CASSERQGRTDTQYF

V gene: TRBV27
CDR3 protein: CASRPPYSGDIQYF

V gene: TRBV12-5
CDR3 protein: CASGLSPGLINNEQFF

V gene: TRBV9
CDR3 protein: CASSETTGNQYF

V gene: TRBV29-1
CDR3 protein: CSVVGQGYNEQFF

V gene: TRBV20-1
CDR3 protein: CSARDYNAFYEQYF

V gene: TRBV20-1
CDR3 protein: CIAVAPGQGELSYGYTF

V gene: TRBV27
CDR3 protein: CASSLIGRETQYF

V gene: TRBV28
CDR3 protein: CASSLKGVGYTF

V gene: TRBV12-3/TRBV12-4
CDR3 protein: CASSGPQGTHTEAFF

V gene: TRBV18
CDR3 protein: CASSTTSIYGYTF

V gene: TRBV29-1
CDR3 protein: CSVGARTGGGYTF

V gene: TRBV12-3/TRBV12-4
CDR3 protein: CASTFGRTYSPLHF

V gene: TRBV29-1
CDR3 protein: CSVAPYNEQFF

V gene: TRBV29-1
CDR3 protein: CSLYRTLAPEAFF

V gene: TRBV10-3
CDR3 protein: CAISEPGRAEESTDTQYF

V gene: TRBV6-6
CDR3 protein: CASRPRTGQSGGYTF

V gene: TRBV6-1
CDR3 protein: CASSGTGGMTNEKLFF

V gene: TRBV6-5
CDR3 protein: CASSPAGLVLTQYF

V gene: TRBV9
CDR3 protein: CASSLGGTLKNIQYF

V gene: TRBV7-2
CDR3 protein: CASSLVRPPTDTQYF

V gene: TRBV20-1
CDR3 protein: CSANRDTGQPQHF

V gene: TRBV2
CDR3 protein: CASRPGPTYEQYF

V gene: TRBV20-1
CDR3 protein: CSAIHSGRLGNEQFF

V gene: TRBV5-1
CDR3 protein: CASSLDGATNEKLFF

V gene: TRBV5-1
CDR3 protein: CASSPTQGQQETQYF